The clone carrying this TCR beta chain occurred a few times. As yet, its antigen is unknown. The sample comes from a study of vaccination and CD4 T cells after COVID-19. Study-wide background: Sampling post-COVID took place a median 101 days after diagnosis (range 35 to 161). Samples were collected from three convalescent patients on day 14 and on days 161 to 241 after vaccination.

Trimming cost V 5 bases and J 3 bases, with 14 bases left between them. Germline values: CDR1 SGHTA, CDR2 FQGNSA. The CDR3 extends over 14 amino acids. The time point denotes: late sampling 161 to 241 days after vaccination in three convalescent patients. Treatment: approximately 10-day PBMC culture with coronavirus spike peptide pools or control peptides (ViraFEST assay). ViraFEST used peptide pools to expand antigen-specific T cells before TCR sequencing. Scientists ran DNA taken from cultured CD4+ T cells through the Oncomine TCR Beta short-read assay for sequencing. TCRdb reanalysed the PCR reads using MiXCR and keeps one entry per CDR3 protein. The sample yields approximately 22,000 distinct CDR3 sequences, 42% seen once.

The gene calls are TRBV7-2 and TRBJ2-7, with D perhaps TRBD1 (6 bases). The source was CD4+ T cells from blood, cultured in vitro, collected about 7 months after SARS-CoV-2 vaccination. This TCR came from a human donor who had recovered from COVID-19. The CDR3 loop is CASSLWDTNYEQYF. The DNA for the CDR3 is TGTGCCAGCAGCCTATGGGACACCAACTACGAGCAGTACTTC.